Listed here are 19 T cell receptor beta chains from one sample, sequenced in a study of T-cell memory formation after mild COVID-19. Via MiXCR, TCRdb re-called the 5' RACE reads, giving one row per CDR3 protein. The sample consists of 350,000 to 450,000 distinct CDR3 sequences, about 15% of them appearing once. The sample comprised PBMCs or a T cell subset sorted from them (not recorded which). The receptors come from a man between 18 and 35 years old who had mild COVID-19 (a few samples of this study predate the infection). Cell type and time point are not known.

This clonotype was counted only a few times. The CDR3 loop is CASSSQGWVQPQHF. The CDR3 DNA reads as TGTGCCAGCAGTTCGCAGGGGTGGGTTCAGCCCCAGCATTTT. The chain recombines TRBV28 with TRBJ1-5, with D tentatively TRBD1 (6 bases). V lost 4 bases and J lost 6, with 13 bases in between. Germline-derived CDR1 and CDR2 are MDHEN and SYDVKM. The CDR3 is 14 amino acids.

This chain links TRBV3-1 with TRBJ2-1; 10 positions match TRBD1. V gave up 0 bases and J gave up 10 bases; unmatched junction bases: 6. There are 15 residues in the CDR3. The germline V gene encodes CDR1 LGHDT and CDR2 YNNKEL (reference sequence). The chain's CDR3 is CASSQDWTGGREQFF. As DNA, the CDR3 is TGTGCCAGCAGCCAAGATTGGACAGGGGGAAGGGAGCAGTTCTTC.

This clonotype was recorded many times. This rearrangement joins TRBV12-3 or TRBV12-4 to TRBJ2-3; D remains unclear. This CDR3 contains 14 residues. The V gene lost 1 base and the J gene lost 8 bases, with 13 bases spanning the gap. The CDR3 loop is CASSLEGQLGTQYF. As DNA, the CDR3 is TGTGCCAGCAGTTTAGAAGGGCAACTGGGTACGCAGTATTTT.

The rearrangement links TRBV7-3 to TRBJ1-6, with D possibly TRBD1 on 6 matching bases. This CDR3 region has 13 residues. CDR1 and CDR2 from the germline V gene are SGHTA and FQGTGA. Trimming left V 8 bases short and J 7 bases short, with 12 bases between. The CDR3 sequence is CASRRDRNSPLHF. CDR3 in DNA: TGTGCCAGCCGGCGAGACAGGAATTCACCCCTCCACTTT.

This clonotype was seen a handful of times. The chain is built from TRBV4-2 and TRBJ2-7; maybe TRBD1 (5 bases). Trimming left V 4 bases short and J 6 bases short, with 16 bases between. Germline V gene lookup returns CDR1 LGHNA and CDR2 YNFKEQ. The CDR3 length is 14 residues. In nucleotides, the CDR3 is TGTGCCAGCAGCCGCCTAAACCACGACAGCGAGCAGTACTTC. Its protein is CASSRLNHDSEQYF.

This clonotype was seen only a few times. This chain joins TRBV7-2 and TRBJ2-1, with D perhaps matching TRBD1 (6 bases). Trimming cost V 3 bases and J 6 bases, with 9 bases left between them. This CDR3 region has 13 residues. Per germline, CDR1 SGHTA and CDR2 FQGNSA. Written as DNA, the CDR3 is TGTGCCAGCAGCTTCGGACAGCCCAATGAGCAGTTCTTC. This codes for CASSFGQPNEQFF.

The chain combines TRBV12-3 or TRBV12-4 with TRBJ1-6; D unresolved. V shed 2 bases and J shed 7 bases, with 9 bases lying between them. The CDR3 has 14 residues. CDR3 region: CASSLTGENSPLHF. CDR3 DNA sequence: TGTGCCAGCAGTTTAACCGGGGAGAATTCACCCCTCCACTTT.

This rearrangement joins TRBV5-1 to TRBJ1-6; TRBD1 agrees at 9 bases. The CDR3 runs to 16 residues. The germline V gene encodes CDR1 SGHRS and CDR2 YFSETQ. Trimming removed 2 bases from V and 4 bases from J; junction bases left unmatched: 4. The CDR3: CASSFSGQGYNSPLHF. The CDR3 bases are TGCGCCAGCAGCTTCTCGGGACAGGGTTATAATTCACCCCTCCACTTT.

This clonotype has ten or more counts. J is TRBJ2-5 and V is TRBV7-3, with 9 bases identical to TRBD1. The CDR3 spans 15 residues. The germline gives CDR1 SGHTA, CDR2 FQGTGA. V was clipped by 3 bases and J by 2 bases; unmatched bases: 4. CDR3 region: CASSLTGTGQETQYF. CDR3 DNA: TGTGCCAGCAGCTTGACGGGGACAGGGCAAGAGACCCAGTACTTC. Looking up the rest from reference TRBV7-3 and TRBJ2-5 gives the full variable domain: GAGVSQTPSNKVTEKGKYVELRCDPISGHTALYWYRQSLGQGPEFLIYFQGTGAADDSGLPNDRFFAVRPEGSVSTLKIQRTERGDSAVYLCASSLTGTGQETQYFGPGTRLLVL.

The chain links TRBV18 to TRBJ1-5; D remains unclear. Between the trimmed V and J ends, which lost 6 bases and 0 bases, there was a span of 9 bases. CDR1 is KGHSH, CDR2 LQKENI, per germline. The CDR3 is 14 amino acids. CDR3 in amino acids: CASSPALSNQPQHF. The CDR3, as DNA: TGTGCCAGCTCTCCCGCCCTTAGCAATCAGCCCCAGCATTTT. Based on the CDR3 plus reference TRBV18 and TRBJ1-5, the full variable domain is NAGVMQNPRHLVRRRGQEARLRCSPMKGHSHVYWYRQLPEEGLKFMVYLQKENIIDESGMPKERFSAEFPKEGPSILRIQQVVRGDSAAYFCASSPALSNQPQHFGDGTRLSIL.

This clonotype was seen repeatedly, ten times or more. V gene TRBV5-5 combines with J gene TRBJ2-5; D not certain. The CDR3 runs 14 residues. V shed 0 bases and J shed 5 bases, with 11 bases lying between them. Germline CDR1 and CDR2: SGHKS and YYEKEE (reference sequence). The CDR3: CASSLDVGMETQYF. CDR3 nucleotide sequence: TGTGCCAGCAGCTTGGATGTGGGGATGGAGACCCAGTACTTC. Combining the CDR3 with reference TRBV5-5 and TRBJ2-5 gives the whole variable domain DAGVTQSPTHLIKTRGQQVTLRCSPISGHKSVSWYQQVLGQGPQFIFQYYEKEERGRGNFPDRFSARQFPNYSSELNVNALLLGDSALYLCASSLDVGMETQYFGPGTRLLVL.

V and J are TRBV5-1 and TRBJ2-7, with D possibly TRBD1 on 6 matching bases. CDR1 is SGHRS and CDR2 is YFSETQ in the germline V gene. Trimming took off 4 bases at V and 6 bases at J, with 17 bases between the two ends. This CDR3 is 14 amino acids long. The CDR3 here is CASSRGYPTSEQYV. The CDR3 DNA is TGCGCCAGCAGCAGGGGGTACCCGACCAGCGAGCAGTACGTC.

This clonotype occurred many times. The chain joins TRBV20-1 to TRBJ1-2; D call uncertain. This CDR3 has 11 amino acids. V shed 5 bases and J shed 1 base, with 5 bases lying between them. CDR1 is DFQATT and CDR2 is SNEGSKA in the germline V gene (reference sequence). CDR3 sequence: CSAPDNYGYTF. CDR3 nucleotides: TGCAGTGCTCCAGATAACTATGGCTACACCTTC.

This clonotype has a handful of counts. The CDR3 DNA reads as TGTGCCAGCAGTTTCGCGTATGAGCAGTTCTTC. This codes for CASSFAYEQFF. The chain uses TRBV28 and TRBJ2-1; D gene uncertain. Deletions cut 3 bases from V and 8 bases from J, with 5 bases between. The CDR3 is 11 amino acids. Germline loops: CDR1 MDHEN, CDR2 SYDVKM.

The chain uses TRBV27 and TRBJ1-5; 8 bases fit TRBD1. With 4 bases clipped from V and 4 bases from J, the junction kept 3 bases outside the gene matches. CDR3 length equals 14 residues. Germline V gives CDR1 MNHEY, CDR2 SMNVEV (reference sequence). The DNA of the CDR3 is TGTGCCAGCAGTTACAGGGGGTATAATCAGCCCCAGCATTTT. It yields the protein CASSYRGYNQPQHF.

The chain joins TRBV28 to TRBJ2-5; a possible D gene is TRBD2 (5 bases). CDR1 MDHEN and CDR2 SYDVKM come from the germline V gene. This CDR3 comprises 13 residues. Trimming pared 5 bases from V and 4 bases from J, leaving 11 bases between. The DNA for the CDR3 is TGTGCCAGCAGTACCCCTAGCCGAGAGACCCAGTACTTC. It codes for CASSTPSRETQYF.

This clonotype was observed many times. J is TRBJ1-5 and V is TRBV6-5; D uncertain. Germline CDR1 reads MNHEY; CDR2 reads SVGAGI. CDR3 length: 13 residues. V was shortened by 2 bases and J by 4 bases, with 6 bases between the two germline ends. The CDR3 region is CASSYNSNQPQHF. The DNA for the CDR3 is TGTGCCAGCAGTTACAACAGTAATCAGCCCCAGCATTTT.

This clonotype was detected many times. The chain uses TRBV7-2 and TRBJ2-1; TRBD1 agrees at 7 bases. The length of the CDR3 is 16 residues. V dropped 2 bases and J dropped 7; count of bases not matched to a gene: 11. Germline values: CDR1 SGHTA, CDR2 FQGNSA. CDR3 region: CASSLIYRGIGNEQFF. As DNA, the CDR3 is TGTGCCAGCAGCTTAATTTACAGGGGAATTGGGAATGAGCAGTTCTTC.

This clonotype has just a few counts. V usage is TRBV4-1 and J usage is TRBJ2-5; weak D call: TRBD2 (5 bases). The CDR3 has 17 residues. V was trimmed by 0 bases and J by 5 bases, leaving 19 bases between them. Germline values: CDR1 MGHRA, CDR2 YSYEKL. The CDR3 bases are TGCGCCAGCAGCCAAGAGAGAGGGTCGGGGTTCGGGGAGACCCAGTACTTC. Its translation: CASSQERGSGFGETQYF.